The T cell receptor beta chain described here comes from a study of memory CD4+ T cells and cytomegalovirus serostatus. Per the original data handling: After removing out-of-frame reads, 2 million to 2.5 million distinct TCRbeta sequences remained. Profiled with immunoSEQ multiplex PCR; TCRdb holds only in-frame clones, not every one. D and trimming come from the DNA, and the V and J calls and clone size come from that table. The sample records around 44,000 clones, around 80% being singletons. CDR3 length equals 13 residues. V lost 7 bases to trimming and J lost 2 bases, with 9 bases between them. Germline CDR1 reads MNHNS; CDR2 reads SASEGT. This clone was found a few times. The sort gate was single viable CD3+CD4+CD8-CD45RO+ cells for memory CD4+ T cells. Serostatus was set by detecting CMV pp150, pp28, p38, p52 IgG.

The sequencing input was memory CD4+ T cells from blood. The clonotype was recovered from an adult in good health and CMV-seronegative. The chain joins TRBV6-1 to TRBJ1-5; D is perhaps TRBD1 (6 bases). CDR3 DNA: TGTGCCAGCATCGCAGGGGGCAATCAGCCCCAGCATTTT. Its translation is CASIAGGNQPQHF.